This T cell receptor beta chain was identified in a study of T cells in women clearing cervical HPV infection. Germline loops: CDR1 SNHLY, CDR2 FYNNEI. The V and J ends lost 4 bases and 3 bases, in that order; junction bases with no gene match: 11. This CDR3 is 16 amino acids long. About this clone: The read ends 3 residues shy of where the CDR3 ends; the end is completed using the germline J gene.

Method: immunoSEQ multiplex PCR; TCRdb's copy keeps in-frame clones and lacks some. Across 36,000 or so clones, the top ten clones capture around 1.7% of the sample. Cervical HPV DNA detected by MY09/MY11 PCR, typed by dot-blot. Sequenced input: blood buffy coat. The genes are TRBV2 and TRBJ2-7; 8 bases line up with TRBD1. This TCR was recovered from a woman aged 18-69 years with a cervical HPV16 infection that either progressed to CIN3+ or cleared (not recorded which). The DNA read from the CDR3 is TGTGCCAGCAGTGCTTCTGGACAGGGCGATCGCTACGAG. This codes for CASSASGQGDRYE. The CDR3 in full is CASSASGQGDRYEQYF.